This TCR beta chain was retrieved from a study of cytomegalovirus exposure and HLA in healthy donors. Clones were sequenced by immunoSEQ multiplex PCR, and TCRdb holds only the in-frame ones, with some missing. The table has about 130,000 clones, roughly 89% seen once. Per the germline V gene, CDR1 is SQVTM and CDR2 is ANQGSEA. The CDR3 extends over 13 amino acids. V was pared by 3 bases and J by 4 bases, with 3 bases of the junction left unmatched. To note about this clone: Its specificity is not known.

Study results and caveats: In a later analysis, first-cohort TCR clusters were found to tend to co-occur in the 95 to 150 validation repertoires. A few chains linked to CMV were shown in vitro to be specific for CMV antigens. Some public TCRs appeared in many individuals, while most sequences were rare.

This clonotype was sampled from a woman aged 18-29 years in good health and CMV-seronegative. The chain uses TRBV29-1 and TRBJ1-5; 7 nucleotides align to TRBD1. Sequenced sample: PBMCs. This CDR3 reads CSVEGQQNQPQHF. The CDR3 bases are TGCAGCGTTGAGGGACAGCAAAATCAGCCCCAGCATTTT.